The clone carrying this T cell receptor (beta chain) was counted a few times. What it binds is unknown. TCRdb itself ran the 5' RACE reads through MiXCR, one entry per CDR3 protein. The sample has hundreds of thousands of distinct CDR3 sequences; approximately 29% are singletons. Germline V gene data show CDR1 as KGHDR and CDR2 as SFDVKD. The ends were cut back, 5 bases at V and 5 bases at J, with 11 bases in the middle. This CDR3 has 13 residues. The data were taken from a study of T-cell memory formation after mild COVID-19. Study-wide findings and caveats: That cross-reactive memory joined was suggested by some responding clones appearing in pre-infection memory.

The TCR was taken from an adult woman who had mild COVID-19 (a few samples of this study predate the infection). Cell type and time point are not known. The chain carries TRBV24-1 and TRBJ1-1; TRBD1 is a possible D gene (5 bases). The specimen sequenced was PBMCs or a T cell subset sorted from them (not recorded which). CDR3 coding DNA: TGTGCCACCAGTGTTCCCGGGGGGACTGAAGCTTTCTTT. Its protein is CATSVPGGTEAFF.